Sequencing of this T cell receptor beta chain was carried out in a study of T cell repertoires in cytomegalovirus infection. The germline V and J ends were trimmed by 6 bases and 0 bases, with 11 bases remaining between them. The germline V gene encodes CDR1 DFQATT and CDR2 SNEGSKA (reference sequence). The CDR3 runs to 13 residues. TCRdb called the reads again in MiXCR, with one record for every CDR3 protein. The data show nearly 650,000 distinct CDR3 sequences, approximately 24% seen once. V usage is TRBV20-1 and J usage is TRBJ1-1; D unresolved. This receptor was taken from a human donor in good health (CMV status not recorded). Some clones in this sample may be carry-over from other donors' samples. The sample comprised CD8+ T cells from PBMCs. The chain's CDR3 is CSALRIMNTEAFF. As DNA, the CDR3 is TGCAGTGCCCTCAGGATTATGAACACTGAAGCTTTCTTT.